These T cell receptor beta chains were read from a single sample in a study of T cell responses to AZD1222 COVID-19 vaccine. Using immunoSEQ multiplex PCR, the repertoire was profiled, and TCRdb retains in-frame clones only, with some absent. Of more than 100,000 clones listed, approximately 89% are singletons. The material was peripheral blood, obtained on day 0 of AZD1222 vaccination. The receptors originated from an adult in good health. The CDR3 runs from the conserved cysteine through the conserved F or W. The D gene is left open where the match is weak. Some rows mark clone size as missing; the rest say once, few, many or name a class of expanded clone.

>TRBV7-8|TRBJ1-2|NA|NA
CASSLTINYGYTF
TGTGCCAGCAGCCTGACTATTAACTATGGCTACACCTTC
>TRBV6-4|TRBJ2-3|NA|NA
CASSDYGGPTDTQYF
TGTGCCAGCAGTGATTACGGGGGGCCCACAGATACGCAGTATTTT
>TRBV19|TRBJ1-2|NA|NA
CASRPRSGHGYTF
TGTGCCAGTAGACCCCGGTCAGGCCATGGCTACACCTTC
>TRBV28|TRBJ2-5|NA|NA
CASSDADYAQETQYF
TGTGCCAGCAGTGACGCGGACTACGCCCAAGAGACCCAGTACTTC
>TRBV9|TRBJ2-7|NA|NA
CASSSSGTPLGEQYF
TGTGCCAGCAGCTCGAGCGGGACACCCCTCGGCGAGCAGTACTTC
>TRBV15|TRBJ2-1|few|NA
CATSRENNEQFF
TGTGCCACCAGCAGAGAGAACAATGAGCAGTTCTTC
>TRBV7-3|TRBJ1-1|NA|NA
CASSYSTDPNTEAFF
TGTGCCAGCAGCTACTCGACAGACCCGAACACTGAAGCTTTCTTT
>TRBV27|TRBJ1-4|NA|TRBD1
CASSFGTENEKLFF
TGTGCCAGCAGTTTCGGGACAGAAAATGAAAAACTGTTTTTT
>TRBV4-3|TRBJ2-7|once|TRBD1
CASSQAGRGQGEQYF
TGCGCCAGCAGCCAAGCGGGTAGGGGGCAGGGCGAGCAGTACTTC
>TRBV18|TRBJ1-4|NA|NA
CASSQTGPANEKLFF
TGTGCCAGCTCCCAAACAGGTCCGGCTAATGAAAAACTGTTTTTT
>TRBV7-9|TRBJ2-1|NA|TRBD2
CASSLIRGLAGNEQFF
TGTGCCAGCAGCTTAATTCGAGGACTAGCGGGCAATGAGCAGTTCTTC
>TRBV3-1/TRBV3-2|TRBJ2-2|NA|NA
CASSRLGFPNTGELFF
TGTGCCAGCTCCCGTCTGGGATTCCCGAACACCGGGGAGCTGTTTTTT
>TRBV7-6|TRBJ2-7|NA|TRBD2
CASSLGGGTSYEQYF
TGTGCCAGCAGCTTAGGGGGGGGGACCTCCTACGAGCAGTACTTC
>TRBV11-2|TRBJ2-1|once|NA
CASSLSGQATYNEQFF
TGTGCCAGCAGCCTATCAGGGCAGGCTACCTACAATGAGCAGTTCTTC
>TRBV19|TRBJ1-5|NA|NA
CASSIDSSGYRTTGYPQHF
TGTGCCAGTAGTATAGATTCTTCAGGTTACAGAACGACGGGTTATCCCCAGCATTTT
>TRBV3-1/TRBV3-2|TRBJ1-2|NA|TRBD1
CASSRGQGAYGYTF
TGTGCCAGCAGCCGGGGACAGGGGGCCTATGGCTACACCTTC
>TRBV18|TRBJ1-5|NA|TRBD1
CASSRGQSNQPQHF
TGTGCCAGCTCGCGGGGACAGTCCAATCAGCCCCAGCATTTT
>TRBV19|TRBJ1-2|NA|NA
CASSNPAPSYTF
TGTGCCAGTAGTAACCCGGCCCCAAGCTACACCTTC
>TRBV6-2/TRBV6-3|TRBJ1-1|NA|NA
CASSYGQGGNTEAFF
TGTGCCAGCAGTTACGGGCAGGGCGGGAACACTGAAGCTTTCTTT
>TRBV10-3|TRBJ1-5|NA|NA
CAISESGGQPQHF
TGTGCCATCAGTGAATCTGGTGGTCAGCCCCAGCATTTT
>TRBV27|TRBJ1-1|NA|TRBD1
CASRTGENTEAFF
TGTGCCAGCAGGACAGGGGAGAACACTGAAGCTTTCTTT
>TRBV7-2|TRBJ2-7|NA|TRBD2
CASSLISGDRYEQYF
TGTGCCAGCAGCTTAATCAGCGGGGACCGCTACGAGCAGTACTTC
>TRBV12-3/TRBV12-4|TRBJ1-6|once|NA
CASSLTPNSPLHF
TGTGCCAGCAGTTTAACCCCAAATTCACCCCTCCACTTT
>TRBV18|TRBJ2-7|NA|NA
CASSPRTEPAEQYF
TGTGCCAGCTCACCCAGGACAGAGCCGGCCGAGCAGTACTTC
>TRBV6-5|TRBJ2-7|NA|TRBD2
CASSRVAGPYEQYF
TGTGCCAGCAGTAGGGTAGCGGGACCCTACGAGCAGTACTTC
>TRBV7-2|TRBJ2-7|NA|NA
CASSLSFHEQYF
TGTGCCAGCAGCTTAAGTTTTCACGAGCAGTACTTC
>TRBV6-5|TRBJ1-2|NA|NA
CASSYSTQFNYGYTF
TGTGCCAGCAGTTACTCGACACAATTTAACTATGGCTACACCTTC
>TRBV7-2|TRBJ1-3|NA|NA
CASSPPGIRNTIYF
TGTGCCAGCAGCCCGCCGGGTATAAGAAACACCATATATTTT
>TRBV18|TRBJ1-5|NA|NA
CASSPVGNQPQHF
TGTGCCAGCTCCCCGGTAGGGAATCAGCCCCAGCATTTT
>TRBV14|TRBJ2-2|NA|TRBD2
CASSQPGLTCIANTGELFF
TGTGCCAGCAGCCAACCGGGACTAACTTGTATTGCGAACACCGGGGAGCTGTTTTTT
>TRBV4-1|TRBJ1-1|NA|TRBD1
CASSQWDSTEAFF
TGCGCCAGCAGCCAATGGGACAGTACCGAAGCTTTCTTT
>TRBV6-1|TRBJ1-5|NA|TRBD1
CASSDLDRGKLINQPQHF
TGTGCCAGCAGTGACCTGGACAGGGGGAAACTAATCAATCAGCCCCAGCATTTT
>TRBV5-1|TRBJ2-3|NA|NA
CASSLGGGLPDTQYF
TGCGCCAGCAGCTTAGGAGGGGGCCTCCCAGATACGCAGTATTTT
>TRBV6-1|TRBJ2-7|NA|TRBD1
CASSDTGTAYEQYF
TGTGCCAGCAGTGACACCGGGACAGCCTACGAGCAGTACTTC
>TRBV2|TRBJ1-2|NA|NA
CASSENGNGGYTF
TGTGCCAGCAGTGAAAACGGCAACGGTGGCTACACCTTC
>TRBV9|TRBJ2-3|NA|NA
CASSVAASESSAQYF
TGTGCCAGCAGCGTAGCGGCTAGCGAAAGTTCGGCGCAGTATTTT
>TRBV7-2|TRBJ2-7|NA|TRBD2
CASSQGLAGGNEQYF
TGTGCCAGCAGCCAGGGACTAGCGGGGGGTAACGAGCAGTACTTC
>TRBV5-1|TRBJ2-1|NA|NA
CASSGSGLGGISEQFF
TGCGCCAGCAGCGGATCCGGACTAGGGGGGATTAGTGAGCAGTTCTTC
>TRBV19|TRBJ2-2|once|TRBD1
CASTPLGTATGELFF
TGTGCCAGTACCCCCCTTGGGACAGCCACCGGGGAGCTGTTTTTT
>TRBV5-1|TRBJ2-5|NA|TRBD2
CASSPGLAGATQYF
TGCGCCAGCAGCCCCGGACTAGCGGGGGCTACCCAGTACTTC
>TRBV4-3|TRBJ1-2|NA|NA
CASSQDTYIAGEAGYTF
TGCGCCAGCAGCCAAGATACATATATCGCAGGGGAAGCTGGCTACACCTTC